Sequencing of this T cell receptor (beta chain) was carried out in a study of blood T cells in healthy people across ages. Study details: T cells yielded about one barcoded beta molecule per two cells through template switching.

Study-level results: Aged donors had fewer naive CD4+ cells and lower diversity than long-lived donors. Per million T cells, TCR beta diversity dropped about linearly as age rose.

This clonotype appeared once. Its specificity is not known. Germline CDR1 and CDR2: DFQATT and SNEGSKA (reference sequence). Trimming cost V 3 bases and J 4 bases; bases outside gene matches: 5. CDR3 length: 13 amino acids. Extraction yielded at least 6 micrograms of total RNA per sample. Primers used in a second PCR of about 7 to 12 cycles were a sample-barcoded 5' primer and a J-beta primer mix. TCRdb recomputed calls from the 5' RACE reads with MiXCR, one row per CDR3 protein. Of about 800,000 distinct CDR3 sequences listed, 58% were seen once; the top ten hold approximately 23%. This TCR came from a man aged 25-45 years in good health. The chain employs TRBV20-1 and TRBJ2-7; TRBD2 aligns across 8 bases. The sequencing input was blood. The CDR3 protein is CSARGSGTYEQYF. The DNA of the CDR3 is TGCAGTGCTAGGGGTAGCGGGACATACGAGCAGTACTTC.